This is a list of T cell receptor beta chains from one sample in a study of identical twins. TCRdb re-derived calls from the 5' RACE reads in MiXCR, one entry per CDR3 protein. The table includes about 660,000 distinct CDR3 sequences, over 8.5% detected once. These data are also associated with another study on yellow fever vaccine responses in identical twins.

Sequenced input: PBMCs. These receptors originate from a woman younger than 35 in good health. The CDR3 runs from the conserved cysteine through the conserved F or W. A D gene is named only where the DNA matches it firmly. Clone sizes are given selectively: once, few, many, or a class where the clone is expanded.

CASSASRSGANVLTF TGTGCCAGCAGCGCGTCCCGCTCTGGGGCCAACGTCCTGACTTTC NA few TRBJ2-6 TRBV12-3/TRBV12-4
CASSLGSAGGGYEQYF TGTGCCAGCAGTTTAGGTTCGGCAGGGGGCGGGTACGAGCAGTACTTC TRBD1 many TRBJ2-7 TRBV12-3/TRBV12-4
CATSGRGTLQETQYF TGTGCCACCAGTGGCAGGGGCACCTTACAAGAGACCCAGTACTTC NA few TRBJ2-5 TRBV24-1
CATSDLQSREGLTDTQYF TGTGCCACCAGTGATTTGCAATCGCGGGAGGGCCTGACAGATACGCAGTATTTT TRBD2 many TRBJ2-3 TRBV24-1
CASSQGQELGELFF TGCGCCAGCAGCCAGGGACAAGAGCTCGGGGAGCTGTTTTTT NA few TRBJ2-2 TRBV4-3
CSASGVLSSTDTQYF TGCAGTGCTAGCGGCGTACTTTCTAGCACAGATACGCAGTATTTT NA few TRBJ2-3 TRBV20-1
CASSLVGTQSSYEQYF TGTGCCAGCAGCTTAGTTGGCACGCAGAGCTCCTACGAGCAGTACTTC NA NA TRBJ2-7 TRBV11-2
CASSYEGVWRNTEAFF TGTGCCAGCAGTTACGAGGGCGTATGGCGGAACACTGAAGCTTTCTTT NA few TRBJ1-1 TRBV6-2/TRBV6-3
CSAGLDLETQYF TGCAGCGCGGGCCTCGACCTGGAGACCCAGTACTTC NA few TRBJ2-5 TRBV29-1
CASSYGEPYEQYF TGTGCCAGCAGTTACGGAGAACCCTACGAGCAGTACTTC NA NA TRBJ2-7 TRBV6-5
CATSDTSGSYNEQFF TGTGCCACCAGTGATACTAGCGGGAGTTACAATGAGCAGTTCTTC TRBD2 NA TRBJ2-1 TRBV24-1
CASSPGGTHTGELFF TGTGCCAGCAGCCCGGGGGGGACCCACACCGGGGAGCTGTTTTTT TRBD2 few TRBJ2-2 TRBV7-9
CATSPERSTDTQYF TGTGCCACATCTCCCGAGCGGTCCACAGATACGCAGTATTTT NA NA TRBJ2-3 TRBV15
CASSSKWDGELFF TGTGCCAGCAGCTCGAAGTGGGACGGGGAGCTGTTTTTT NA NA TRBJ2-2 TRBV11-2
CASSLEGSRNSPLHF TGCGCCAGCAGCTTGGAAGGTAGCAGGAATTCACCCCTCCACTTT NA many TRBJ1-6 TRBV5-1
CASSYSRGSGSSGELFF TGTGCCAGCAGTTACTCGAGGGGTAGCGGGAGTTCCGGGGAGCTGTTTTTT TRBD2 few TRBJ2-2 TRBV6-5
CATSRGDRGYEQYF TGTGCCACCAGCAGAGGGGACAGGGGGTACGAGCAGTACTTC TRBD1 few TRBJ2-7 TRBV15
CASSFGGPERYF TGTGCCAGCAGCTTCGGAGGCCCTGAGAGGTATTTT NA many TRBJ2-3 TRBV7-9
CASSVAWTSGGRYNEQFF TGTGCCAGCAGCGTAGCGTGGACTAGCGGGGGGCGTTACAATGAGCAGTTCTTC TRBD2 NA TRBJ2-1 TRBV9
CASSLVQRSPPGELFF TGTGCCAGCAGTTTAGTACAAAGGAGCCCCCCCGGGGAGCTGTTTTTT NA many TRBJ2-2 TRBV28
CASSTYGGVGTDTQYF TGTGCCAGCAGTACATACGGTGGGGTAGGCACAGATACGCAGTATTTT NA NA TRBJ2-3 TRBV27
CASSQVLAGAANANTGELFF TGTGCCAGCAGCCAAGTGTTAGCGGGGGCCGCGAACGCGAACACCGGGGAGCTGTTTTTT TRBD2 few TRBJ2-2 TRBV3-1
CSARDHPTDTQYF TGCAGTGCTAGAGATCACCCCACAGATACGCAGTATTTT NA few TRBJ2-3 TRBV20-1
CASSHTGNEQFF TGCGCCAGCAGCCATACAGGGAATGAGCAGTTCTTC NA NA TRBJ2-1 TRBV4-1
CSGASGRDEQFF TGCAGCGGGGCTAGCGGGAGAGATGAGCAGTTCTTC TRBD2 many TRBJ2-1 TRBV29-1
CASSHDFEGVDTGELFF TGCGCCAGCAGCCACGATTTTGAGGGAGTCGACACCGGGGAGCTGTTTTTT NA NA TRBJ2-2 TRBV4-3
CASSPRTSNTEAFF TGCGCCAGCAGCCCCCGGACCTCGAACACTGAAGCTTTCTTT NA many TRBJ1-1 TRBV5-1
CSAVQLRGYEQYF TGCAGTGCTGTCCAACTGAGGGGCTACGAGCAGTACTTC NA NA TRBJ2-7 TRBV20-1
CASSLGLAGYKQYF TGTGCCAGCAGCCTGGGACTAGCGGGATACAAGCAGTACTTC TRBD2 few TRBJ2-7 TRBV7-2
CSARAGTGGFEQYF TGCAGTGCTAGAGCCGGGACAGGGGGTTTCGAGCAGTACTTC TRBD1 NA TRBJ2-7 TRBV20-1
CASSPRDRGFEQYF TGCGCCAGCAGCCCCCGGGACAGGGGTTTCGAGCAGTACTTC TRBD1 few TRBJ2-7 TRBV4-3
CASSDRAPNTGELFF TGTGCCAGCAGCGACAGGGCCCCGAACACCGGGGAGCTGTTTTTT TRBD1 few TRBJ2-2 TRBV7-9
CASSHLRDRGSNEQFF TGCGCCAGCAGCCATCTCCGGGACAGGGGCTCAAATGAGCAGTTCTTC TRBD1 NA TRBJ2-1 TRBV4-1
CASSLDRTEKLFF TGTGCCAGCAGCTTGGACAGAACCGAAAAACTGTTTTTT NA few TRBJ1-4 TRBV7-2
CASSRAGTSNYGYTF TGTGCCAGCTCGAGGGCGGGGACGTCTAACTATGGCTACACCTTC NA few TRBJ1-2 TRBV7-8
CASHPGLAGYNEQFF TGTGCCAGCCATCCGGGGCTAGCGGGGTACAATGAGCAGTTCTTC TRBD2 NA TRBJ2-1 TRBV6-1
CASRITRQAGDTQYF TGTGCCAGCAGAATAACTCGACAGGCTGGGGATACGCAGTATTTT NA many TRBJ2-3 TRBV6-4
CASRVETQYF TGTGCCAGCAGAGTAGAGACCCAGTACTTC NA NA TRBJ2-5 TRBV2
CASRGTGATYEQYF TGTGCCAGCAGGGGGACAGGGGCCACCTACGAGCAGTACTTC TRBD1 NA TRBJ2-7 TRBV12-3/TRBV12-4
CATDRQSGELFF TGTGCCACGGATCGGCAATCCGGGGAGCTGTTTTTT NA few TRBJ2-2 TRBV10-3